Listed here are 23 T cell receptor beta chains from one sample, sequenced in a study of T-cell reconstitution after alpha-beta-depleted transplantation in children. The library targeted TCRbeta and was prepared with unique molecular identifiers. A single record per CDR3 protein comes from TCRdb applying MiXCR to the PCR reads. The repertoire holds about 610,000 distinct CDR3 sequences, with over 20% as singletons. Material: PBMCs, obtained before TCRalphabeta/CD19-depleted stem cell transplant. These receptors all come from a boy under three years old with Wiskott-Aldrich syndrome, due to receive a stem cell transplant.

The genes are TRBV5-1 and TRBJ2-1, with D perhaps TRBD2 (6 bases). Germline assignment: CDR1 SGHRS and CDR2 YFSETQ. There are 16 residues in the CDR3. V shed 2 bases and J shed 2 bases, with 14 bases lying between them. CDR3 loop: CASSLTSLPPYNEQFF. Here the CDR3 DNA reads TGCGCCAGCAGCTTAACTAGCCTTCCCCCCTACAATGAGCAGTTCTTC.

The CDR3 sequence is CSARYRGEQYF. The DNA of the CDR3 is TGCAGTGCTAGATATAGAGGGGAGCAGTACTTC. V usage is TRBV20-1 and J usage is TRBJ2-7, with D possibly being TRBD2 (5 bases). The germline V gene has CDR1 DFQATT and CDR2 SNEGSKA (reference sequence). Trimming stripped 2 bases from V and 7 bases from J, with 9 bases between. This CDR3 comprises 11 residues.

The chain joins TRBV7-6 to TRBJ2-1, with 7 nucleotides matching TRBD2. The CDR3 runs 16 residues. J lost 7 bases, V lost 1 base, and 10 bases had no gene match. The germline gives CDR1 SGHVS, CDR2 FNYEAQ. The CDR3 DNA is TGTGCCAGCAGCTTAGGGGCTAGCGGAAAGGGGAATGAGCAGTTCTTC. It yields the protein CASSLGASGKGNEQFF.

The sample holds a few counts of this clonotype. The chain couples TRBV10-2 to TRBJ2-1; unclear D gene. This CDR3 comprises 11 residues. In germline, CDR1 is WSHSY, CDR2 SAAADI. V lost 10 bases and J lost 9, with 13 bases in between. CDR3: CATSPKAEQFF. DNA of the CDR3: TGCGCCACCAGCCCTAAGGCTGAGCAGTTCTTC.

V usage is TRBV7-8 and J usage is TRBJ2-7; D uncertain. The V gene's germline CDR1 is SGHVS and CDR2 FQNEAQ. Trimming stripped 0 bases from V and 3 bases from J, with 12 bases between. The length of the CDR3 is 15 residues. Here the CDR3 DNA reads TGTGCCAGCAGCTTAGCGAGTCAGGCCCTCTACGAGCAGTACTTC. It encodes CASSLASQALYEQYF.

CDR3 sequence (DNA): TGTGCCACCAGTGACCGGGGACGACTTGGGGAGACCCAGTACTTC. This translates into CATSDRGRLGETQYF. This sequence joins TRBV24-1 and TRBJ2-5, with D perhaps given as TRBD1 or TRBD2 (5 bases each). Germline CDR1 and CDR2: KGHDR and SFDVKD. The CDR3 sequence is 15 residues long. The V end was cut by 4 bases, the J end by 5 bases, with 16 bases between.

This clonotype was counted between two and nine times. V usage is TRBV6-1 and J usage is TRBJ2-1; 7 bases map to TRBD2. Germline V lookup: CDR1 MNHNS, CDR2 SASEGT. The CDR3 has 16 amino acids. Trimming at V came to 6 bases and at J to 6 bases, leaving 14 bases not matched to a gene. DNA of the CDR3: TGTGCCAGCAGACACCGGTTGAGGGGAGGGGTCAATGAGCAGTTCTTC. Protein product: CASRHRLRGGVNEQFF.

The gene calls are TRBV18 and TRBJ2-5, with 7 bases aligning to TRBD2. The trim removed 3 bases at V and 2 bases at J, leaving 9 bases unmatched. Germline V gene sequence: CDR1 KGHSH, CDR2 LQKENI. CDR3 length equals 16 residues. The CDR3 protein is CASSPIPTSAQETQYF. The CDR3, as DNA: TGTGCCAGCTCACCGATACCAACTAGCGCGCAAGAGACCCAGTACTTC.

This clonotype showed up just a few times. The chain uses TRBV28 and TRBJ2-7; TRBD1 matches at 11 bases. J lost 2 bases, V lost 5 bases, and 8 bases had no gene match. This CDR3 contains 16 residues. Germline lookup yields CDR1 MDHEN and CDR2 SYDVKM. CDR3: CASSRAGTGGAYEQYF. Here the CDR3 DNA reads TGTGCCAGCAGTCGGGCCGGGACAGGGGGGGCCTACGAGCAGTACTTC.

This chain joins TRBV5-1 and TRBJ2-3; weak D call: TRBD2 (7 bases). V was cut by 2 bases and J by 5 bases, with 12 bases left in between. The length of the CDR3 is 14 residues. Germline values: CDR1 SGHRS, CDR2 YFSETQ. CDR3 coding DNA: TGCGCCAGCAGCTTCCGAGGGGGGGAAGATACGCAGTATTTT. It codes for CASSFRGGEDTQYF. The variable domain in full, with the rest retrieved from reference TRBV5-1 and TRBJ2-3, is KAGVTQTPRYLIKTRGQQVTLSCSPISGHRSVSWYQQTPGQGLQFLFEYFSETQRNKGNFPGRFSGRQFSNSRSEMNVSTLELGDSALYLCASSFRGGEDTQYFGPGTRLTVL.

This clonotype has a handful of counts. This chain joins TRBV27 and TRBJ1-6, with 8 bases aligning to TRBD1. The CDR3 spans 14 residues. CDR1 and CDR2 from the germline V gene are MNHEY and SMNVEV (reference sequence). Trimming removed 5 bases from V and 7 bases from J; junction bases left unmatched: 4. The CDR3 sequence is CASSPGQANSPLHF. CDR3 DNA: TGTGCCAGCAGTCCGGGACAGGCGAATTCACCCCTCCACTTT.

This clonotype has just a few counts. The chain combines TRBV3-1 with TRBJ1-1; D unclear. V was shortened by 2 bases and J by 7 bases, with 8 bases between the two germline ends. Looked up from germline, CDR1 is LGHDT and CDR2 is YNNKEL (reference sequence). This CDR3 has 12 amino acids. Written as DNA, the CDR3 is TGTGCCAGCAGCCAATTGGCAGGTGAAGCTTTCTTT. Translation: CASSQLAGEAFF.

This clonotype was seen a single time. This rearrangement joins TRBV19 to TRBJ1-2, with TRBD1 matching 7 bases. CDR1 is LNHDA, CDR2 SQIVND, per germline (reference sequence). This CDR3 contains 12 residues. J was trimmed by 6 bases and V by 10 bases; bases with no gene match: 8. The CDR3 nucleotides are TGTGCCACAAAACAGGGGCTCGATGGCTACACCTTC. It encodes CATKQGLDGYTF.

Only one count was recorded for this clonotype. The V and J genes are TRBV12-3 or TRBV12-4 and TRBJ1-2, with no clear D. The CDR3 has 13 residues. Trimming left V 5 bases short and J 0 bases short, with 7 bases between. CDR3 in amino acids: CASSRSPNYGYTF. CDR3 nucleotide sequence: TGTGCCAGCAGTAGGAGTCCTAACTATGGCTACACCTTC.

CDR3 coding DNA: TGTGCCATCAGTGAGTCAGACTATGGCTACACCTTC. Translated, it gives CAISESDYGYTF. The V gene is TRBV10-3, the J gene TRBJ1-2; unclear D gene. The CDR3 length is 12 residues. Germline CDR1 ENHRY, CDR2 SYGVKD. Deletions cut 0 bases from V and 3 bases from J, with 2 bases between.

The gene calls are TRBV10-3 and TRBJ1-1; D perhaps matches TRBD1 (5 bases). The germline CDR1 and CDR2 sequences are ENHRY and SYGVKD. Deletions cut 8 bases from V and 5 bases from J, with 15 bases between. The CDR3 covers 13 residues. In nucleotides, the CDR3 is TGTGCCATCGGATTGAGAGAGGGGACTGAAGCTTTCTTT. Translating gives CAIGLREGTEAFF.

Note on this clonotype: Since a much larger clone is just one base distant, this may be a read error. The chain employs TRBV5-1 and TRBJ2-2, with no clear D. The CDR3 contains 14 residues. V was cut by 2 bases and J by 4 bases, with 9 bases left in between. Germline V gene data show CDR1 as SGHRS and CDR2 as YFSETQ. The CDR3 DNA sequence: TGCGCCAGCAGCTTTCCAAGGCCCACCGGGGAGCTGTTTTTT. Protein: CASSFPRPTGELFF.

Only a few counts were recorded for this clonotype. This CDR3 reads CASSPPGFYNEQFF. In DNA form, the CDR3 reads TGTGCCAGCTCACCACCGGGATTTTACAATGAGCAGTTCTTC. The rearrangement joins TRBV18 to TRBJ2-1; D gene uncertain. Trimming took off 0 bases at V and 4 bases at J, with 7 bases between the two ends. The germline V gene has CDR1 KGHSH and CDR2 LQKENI. The CDR3 is 14 amino acids.

V and J are TRBV9 and TRBJ1-1, with D tentatively TRBD1 (5 bases). Trimming left V 4 bases short and J 2 bases short, with 15 bases between. CDR1 SGDLS and CDR2 YYNGEE come from the germline V gene. CDR3 size: 15 residues. As DNA, the CDR3 is TGTGCCAGCAGCCTAGGGACGTATGATAACACTGAAGCTTTCTTT. It codes for CASSLGTYDNTEAFF.

This clonotype was observed a handful of times. V and J are TRBV12-3 or TRBV12-4 and TRBJ1-6; D is possibly TRBD1 (6 bases). The CDR3 runs 14 residues. V was trimmed by 8 bases and J by 10 bases, leaving 18 bases between them. CDR3 nucleotides: TGTGCCAGCCGGGCCAGGGGCCTGGGGTCACCCCTCCACTTT. The encoded protein is CASRARGLGSPLHF.

Here the CDR3 DNA reads TGTGCCAGCAGCTTGCGGGTAACCGGACAGGGGTACTATGGCTACACCTTC. Residues: CASSLRVTGQGYYGYTF. The chain employs TRBV7-9 and TRBJ1-2, with 9 bases matching TRBD1. With V trimmed by 3 bases and J by 3 bases, 11 bases remained unmatched. Germline loops: CDR1 SEHNR, CDR2 FQNEAQ (reference sequence). The CDR3 sequence is 17 residues long.

The J gene is TRBJ2-5, the V gene TRBV12-3 or TRBV12-4; a possible D gene is TRBD1 (5 bases). The CDR3 is 14 residues long. V was shortened by 3 bases and J by 2 bases, with 10 bases between the two germline ends. The CDR3 DNA reads TGTGCCAGCAGTTTTGACAGCTTACAAGAGACCCAGTACTTC. Translation: CASSFDSLQETQYF.

The sample holds many counts of this clonotype. The genes are TRBV12-3 or TRBV12-4 and TRBJ2-2, with no clear D. The CDR3 runs to 14 residues. The V and J ends lost 6 bases and 1 base respectively, with 9 bases between them. The CDR3, as DNA: TGTGCCAGCAGCGCCGACATGAACACCGGGGAGCTGTTTTTT. Translated: CASSADMNTGELFF.